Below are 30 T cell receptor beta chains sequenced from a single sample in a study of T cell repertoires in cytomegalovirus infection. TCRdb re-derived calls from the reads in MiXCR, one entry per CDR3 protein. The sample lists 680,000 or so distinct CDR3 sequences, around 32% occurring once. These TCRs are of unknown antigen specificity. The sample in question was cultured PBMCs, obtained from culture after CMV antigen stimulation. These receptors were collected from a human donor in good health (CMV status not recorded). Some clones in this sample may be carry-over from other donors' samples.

The DNA for the CDR3 is TGCGCCAGCAGCCGAGCCGGGACTAGCGGGAGGGGCACAGATACGCAGTATTTT. Translated: CASSRAGTSGRGTDTQYF. This sequence joins TRBV5-1 and TRBJ2-3, with 16 nucleotides matching TRBD2. The length of the CDR3 is 18 residues. J gave up 1 base and V 4 bases, and 6 bases lay outside the gene matches. Per germline, CDR1 SGHRS and CDR2 YFSETQ.

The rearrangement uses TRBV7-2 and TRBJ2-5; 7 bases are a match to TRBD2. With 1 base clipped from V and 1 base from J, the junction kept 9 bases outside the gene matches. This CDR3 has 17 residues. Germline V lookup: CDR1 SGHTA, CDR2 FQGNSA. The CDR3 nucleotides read TGTGCCAGCAGCTTAGGAGCGGTGGGAGGGCCCCAAGAGACCCAGTACTTC. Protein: CASSLGAVGGPQETQYF.

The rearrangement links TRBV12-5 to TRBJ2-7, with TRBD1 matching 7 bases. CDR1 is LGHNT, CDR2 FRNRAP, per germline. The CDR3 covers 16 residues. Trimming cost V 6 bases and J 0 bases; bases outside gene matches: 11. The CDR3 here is CASGALRDSSSYEQYF. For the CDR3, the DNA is TGTGCTAGTGGCGCCCTTCGGGACAGCAGCTCCTACGAGCAGTACTTC.

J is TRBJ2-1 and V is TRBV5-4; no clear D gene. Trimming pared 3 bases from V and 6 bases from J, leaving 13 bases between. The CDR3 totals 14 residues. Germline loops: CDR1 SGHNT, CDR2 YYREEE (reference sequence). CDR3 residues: CASSSLDGLNEQFF. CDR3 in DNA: TGTGCCAGCAGCTCCTTGGATGGCCTCAATGAGCAGTTCTTC. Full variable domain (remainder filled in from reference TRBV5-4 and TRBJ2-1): ETGVTQSPTHLIKTRGQQVTLRCSSQSGHNTVSWYQQALGQGPQFIFQYYREEENGRGNFPPRFSGLQFPNYSSELNVNALELDDSALYLCASSSLDGLNEQFFGPGTRLTVL.

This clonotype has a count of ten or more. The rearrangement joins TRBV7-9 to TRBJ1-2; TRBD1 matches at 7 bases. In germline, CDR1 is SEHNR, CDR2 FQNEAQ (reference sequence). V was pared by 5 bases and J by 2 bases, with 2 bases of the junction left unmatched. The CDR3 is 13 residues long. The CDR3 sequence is CASSVGQNYGYTF. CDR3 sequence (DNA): TGTGCCAGCAGCGTGGGACAGAACTATGGCTACACCTTC. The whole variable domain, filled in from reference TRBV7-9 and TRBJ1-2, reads DTGVSQNPRHKITKRGQNVTFRCDPISEHNRLYWYRQTLGQGPEFLTYFQNEAQLEKSRLLSDRFSAERPKGSFSTLEIQRTEQGDSAMYLCASSVGQNYGYTFGSGTRLTVV.

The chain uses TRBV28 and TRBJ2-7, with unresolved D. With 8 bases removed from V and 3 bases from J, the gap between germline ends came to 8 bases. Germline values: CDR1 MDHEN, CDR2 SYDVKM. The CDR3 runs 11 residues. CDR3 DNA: TGTGCCAGCCGGACCCTCTACGAGCAGTACTTC. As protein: CASRTLYEQYF.

DNA for the CDR3: TGCAGTGCTAGAGATCCGGGACTTCACCCAGAGACCCAGTACTTC. The encoded protein is CSARDPGLHPETQYF. The chain joins TRBV20-1 to TRBJ2-5; D possibly corresponds to TRBD2 (6 bases). From germline, CDR1 is DFQATT and CDR2 SNEGSKA (reference sequence). V was cut by 0 bases and J by 4 bases, with 15 bases left in between. The CDR3 consists of 15 residues.

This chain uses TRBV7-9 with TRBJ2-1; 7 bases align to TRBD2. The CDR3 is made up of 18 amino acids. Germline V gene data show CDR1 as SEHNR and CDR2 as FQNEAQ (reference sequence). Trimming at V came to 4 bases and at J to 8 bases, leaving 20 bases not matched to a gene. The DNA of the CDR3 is TGTGCCAGCAGCTCCCACCCGAAGTCCGCGGGAGCTTCCGATGAGCAGTTCTTC. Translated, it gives CASSSHPKSAGASDEQFF.

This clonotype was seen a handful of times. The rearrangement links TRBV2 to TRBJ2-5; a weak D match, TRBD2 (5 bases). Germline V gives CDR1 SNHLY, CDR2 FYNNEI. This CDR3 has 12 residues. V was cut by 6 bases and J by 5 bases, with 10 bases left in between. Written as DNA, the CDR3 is TGTGCCAGCAGAGGTGGGAGCGAGACCCAGTACTTC. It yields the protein CASRGGSETQYF. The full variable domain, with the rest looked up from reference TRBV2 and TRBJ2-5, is EPEVTQTPSHQVTQMGQEVILRCVPISNHLYFYWYRQILGQKVEFLVSFYNNEISEKSEIFDDQFSVERPDGSNFTLKIRSTKLEDSAMYFCASRGGSETQYFGPGTRLLVL.

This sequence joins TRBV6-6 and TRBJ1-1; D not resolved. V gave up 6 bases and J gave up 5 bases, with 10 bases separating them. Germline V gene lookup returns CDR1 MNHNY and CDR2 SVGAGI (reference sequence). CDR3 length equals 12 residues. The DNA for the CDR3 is TGTGCCAGCAGGCTACTAGGGACTGAAGCTTTCTTT. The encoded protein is CASRLLGTEAFF.

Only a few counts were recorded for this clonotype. The CDR3 is CSATVPGVSYNEQFF. Here the CDR3 DNA reads TGCAGCGCCACGGTGCCGGGGGTGTCCTACAATGAGCAGTTCTTC. This chain joins TRBV29-1 and TRBJ2-1; TRBD2 is a possible D gene (6 bases). Germline assignment: CDR1 SQVTM and CDR2 ANQGSEA. The CDR3 runs 15 residues. V was trimmed by 7 bases and J by 1 base, leaving 17 bases between them.

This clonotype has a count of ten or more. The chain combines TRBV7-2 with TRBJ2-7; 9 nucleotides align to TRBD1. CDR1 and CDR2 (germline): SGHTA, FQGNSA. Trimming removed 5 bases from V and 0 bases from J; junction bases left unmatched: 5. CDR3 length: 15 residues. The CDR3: CASSGGTGPSYEQYF. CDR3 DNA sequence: TGTGCCAGCAGCGGGGGGACAGGGCCCTCCTACGAGCAGTACTTC.

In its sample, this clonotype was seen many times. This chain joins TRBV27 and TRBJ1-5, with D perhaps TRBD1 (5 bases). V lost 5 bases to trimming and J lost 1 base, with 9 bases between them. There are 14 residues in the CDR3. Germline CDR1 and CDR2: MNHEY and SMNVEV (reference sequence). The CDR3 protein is CASSHRDSNQPQHF. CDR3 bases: TGTGCCAGCAGTCACCGGGACAGCAATCAGCCCCAGCATTTT.

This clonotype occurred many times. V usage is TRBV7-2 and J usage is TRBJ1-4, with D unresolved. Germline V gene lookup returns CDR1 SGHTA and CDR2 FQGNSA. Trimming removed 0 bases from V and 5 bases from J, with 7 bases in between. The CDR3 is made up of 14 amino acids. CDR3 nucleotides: TGTGCCAGCAGCTTAGCAGAAAACAATGAAAAACTGTTTTTT. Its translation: CASSLAENNEKLFF.

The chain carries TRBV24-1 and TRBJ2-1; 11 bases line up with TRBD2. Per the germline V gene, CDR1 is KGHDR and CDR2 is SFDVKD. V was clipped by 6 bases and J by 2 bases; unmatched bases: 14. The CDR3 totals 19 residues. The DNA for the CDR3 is TGTGCCACCAGTTCCCCGGCTAGCGGGGGGCCTAAGGCCTACAATGAGCAGTTCTTC. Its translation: CATSSPASGGPKAYNEQFF.

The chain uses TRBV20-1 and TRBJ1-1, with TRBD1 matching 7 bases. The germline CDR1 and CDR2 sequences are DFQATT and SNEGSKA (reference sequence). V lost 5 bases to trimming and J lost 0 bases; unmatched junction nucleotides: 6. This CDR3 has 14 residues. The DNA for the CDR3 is TGCAGTGCTGGAACAGGGGACATGAACACTGAAGCTTTCTTT. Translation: CSAGTGDMNTEAFF.

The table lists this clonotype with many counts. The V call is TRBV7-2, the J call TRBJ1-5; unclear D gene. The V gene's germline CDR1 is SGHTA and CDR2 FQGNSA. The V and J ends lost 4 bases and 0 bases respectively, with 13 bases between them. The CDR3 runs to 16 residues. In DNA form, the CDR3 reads TGTGCCAGCAGCTACGGACGGCCCTATAGCAATCAGCCCCAGCATTTT. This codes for CASSYGRPYSNQPQHF.

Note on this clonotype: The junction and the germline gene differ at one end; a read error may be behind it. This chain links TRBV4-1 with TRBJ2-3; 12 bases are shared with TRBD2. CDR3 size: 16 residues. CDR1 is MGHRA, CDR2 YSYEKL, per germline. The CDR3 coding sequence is TGTGCCAGCAGCCAAGAGACTAGCGGGAGTCCAGATACGCAGTATTTT. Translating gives CASSQETSGSPDTQYF.

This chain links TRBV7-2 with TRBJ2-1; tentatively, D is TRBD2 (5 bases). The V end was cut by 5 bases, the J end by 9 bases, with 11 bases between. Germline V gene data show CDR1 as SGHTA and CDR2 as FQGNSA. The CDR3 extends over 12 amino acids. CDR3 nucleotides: TGTGCCAGCAGCCAGCGGATCGGTGAGCAGTTCTTC. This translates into CASSQRIGEQFF.

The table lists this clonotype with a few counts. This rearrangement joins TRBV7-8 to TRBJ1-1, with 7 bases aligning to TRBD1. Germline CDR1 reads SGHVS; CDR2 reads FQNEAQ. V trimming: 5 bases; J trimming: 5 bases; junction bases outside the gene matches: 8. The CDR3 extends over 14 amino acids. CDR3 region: CASSPNPRGTEAFF. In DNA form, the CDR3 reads TGTGCCAGCAGCCCTAACCCCAGGGGGACTGAAGCTTTCTTT. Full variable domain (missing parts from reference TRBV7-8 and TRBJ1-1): GAGVSQSPRYKVAKRGQDVALRCDPISGHVSLFWYQQALGQGPEFLTYFQNEAQLDKSGLPSDRFFAERPEGSVSTLKIQRTQQEDSAVYLCASSPNPRGTEAFFGQGTRLTVV.

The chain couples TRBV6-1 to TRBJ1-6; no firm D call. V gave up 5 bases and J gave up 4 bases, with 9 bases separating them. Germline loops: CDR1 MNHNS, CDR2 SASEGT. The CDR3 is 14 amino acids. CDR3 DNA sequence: TGTGCCAGCAGTTACGCGGGGTATAATTCACCCCTCCACTTT. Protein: CASSYAGYNSPLHF.

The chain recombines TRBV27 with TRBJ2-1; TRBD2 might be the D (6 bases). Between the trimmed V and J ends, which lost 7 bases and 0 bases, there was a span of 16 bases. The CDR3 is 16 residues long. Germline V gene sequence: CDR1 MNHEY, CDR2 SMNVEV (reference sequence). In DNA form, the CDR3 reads TGTGCCAGCACCTGGAGGGAAACCAGCTCCTACAATGAGCAGTTCTTC. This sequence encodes CASTWRETSSYNEQFF.

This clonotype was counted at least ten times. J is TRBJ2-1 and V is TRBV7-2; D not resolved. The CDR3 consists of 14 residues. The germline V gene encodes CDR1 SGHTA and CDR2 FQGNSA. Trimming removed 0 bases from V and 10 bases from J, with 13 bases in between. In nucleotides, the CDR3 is TGTGCCAGCAGCTTAGCGCCAACTACCCAAGAGCAGTTCTTC. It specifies CASSLAPTTQEQFF.

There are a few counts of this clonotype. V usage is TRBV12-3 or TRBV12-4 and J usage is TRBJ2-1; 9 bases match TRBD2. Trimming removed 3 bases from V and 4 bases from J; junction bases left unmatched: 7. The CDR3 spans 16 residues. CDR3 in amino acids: CASSFVFAGGYNEQFF. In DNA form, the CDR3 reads TGTGCCAGCAGTTTCGTCTTTGCGGGGGGGTACAATGAGCAGTTCTTC.

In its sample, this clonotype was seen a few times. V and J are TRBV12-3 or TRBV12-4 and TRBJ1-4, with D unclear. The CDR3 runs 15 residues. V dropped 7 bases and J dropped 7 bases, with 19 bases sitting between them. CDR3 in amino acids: CASTRRATNSEKLFF. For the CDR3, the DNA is TGTGCCAGCACCCGGCGTGCAACTAATAGTGAAAAACTGTTTTTT.

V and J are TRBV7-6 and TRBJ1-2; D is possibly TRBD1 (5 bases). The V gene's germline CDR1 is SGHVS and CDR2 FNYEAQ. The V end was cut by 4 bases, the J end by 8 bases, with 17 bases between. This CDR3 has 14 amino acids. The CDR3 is CASSSAGPEYGYTF. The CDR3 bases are TGTGCCAGCAGCTCCGCGGGGCCAGAGTACGGCTACACCTTC.

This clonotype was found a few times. CDR3 nucleotides: TGTGCCACCTCTGACCAACAGGGTACCTCTACAGATACGCAGTATTTT. Protein product: CATSDQQGTSTDTQYF. The chain couples TRBV12-3 or TRBV12-4 to TRBJ2-3; weak D call: TRBD1 (6 bases). Trimming took off 10 bases at V and 3 bases at J, with 23 bases between the two ends. This CDR3 contains 16 residues.

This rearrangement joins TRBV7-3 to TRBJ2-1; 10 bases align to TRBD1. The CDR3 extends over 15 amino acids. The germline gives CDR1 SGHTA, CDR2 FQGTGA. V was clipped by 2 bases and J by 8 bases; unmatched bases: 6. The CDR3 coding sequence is TGTGCCAGCAGCTTAGTAGGGACAGGGGAGGATGAGCAGTTCTTC. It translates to CASSLVGTGEDEQFF.

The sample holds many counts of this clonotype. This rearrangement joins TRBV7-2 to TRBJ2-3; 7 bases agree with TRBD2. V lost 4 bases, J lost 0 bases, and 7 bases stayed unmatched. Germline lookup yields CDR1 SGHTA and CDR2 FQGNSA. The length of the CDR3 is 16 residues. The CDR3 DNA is TGTGCCAGCAGCTCCACAGCGGGGCTCAGCACAGATACGCAGTATTTT. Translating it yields CASSSTAGLSTDTQYF.

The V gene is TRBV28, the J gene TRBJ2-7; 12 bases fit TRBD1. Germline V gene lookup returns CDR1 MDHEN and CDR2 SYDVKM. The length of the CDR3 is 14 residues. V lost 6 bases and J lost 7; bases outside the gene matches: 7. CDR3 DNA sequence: TGTGCCAGCAGCAAGGGACAGGGGGCTGGAGAGCAGTACTTC. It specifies CASSKGQGAGEQYF.